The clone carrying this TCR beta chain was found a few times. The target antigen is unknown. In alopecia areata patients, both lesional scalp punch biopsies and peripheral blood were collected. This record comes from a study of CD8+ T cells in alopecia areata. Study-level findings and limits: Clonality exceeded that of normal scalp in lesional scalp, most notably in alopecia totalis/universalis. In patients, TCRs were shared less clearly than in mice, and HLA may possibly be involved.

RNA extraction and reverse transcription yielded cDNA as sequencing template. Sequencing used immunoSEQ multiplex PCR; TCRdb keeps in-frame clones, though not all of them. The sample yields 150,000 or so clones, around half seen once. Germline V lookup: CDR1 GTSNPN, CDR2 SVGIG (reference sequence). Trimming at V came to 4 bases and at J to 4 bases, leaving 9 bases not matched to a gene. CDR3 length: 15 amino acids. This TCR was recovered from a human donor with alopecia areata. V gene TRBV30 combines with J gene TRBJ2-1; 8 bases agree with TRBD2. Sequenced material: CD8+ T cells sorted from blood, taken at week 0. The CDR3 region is CAWTASTSGYNEQFF. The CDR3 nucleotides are TGTGCCTGGACAGCTAGTACTAGCGGTTACAATGAGCAGTTCTTC.